The rows below give T cell receptor beta chains drawn from one sample of a study of blood T cell repertoires in COVID-19. Sequencing used immunoSEQ multiplex PCR; TCRdb keeps in-frame clones, though not all of them. This table holds approximately 250,000 clones, more than 75% found once. The material sequenced was PBMCs or T cells enriched from blood (not recorded which). The receptors were gathered from a woman aged 55-69 years in a cohort exposed to, infected with or recovered from COVID-19 (not recorded which). The CDR3 runs from the conserved cysteine through the conserved F or W. The order of the fields is D gene, clone size, J gene, V gene, CDR3 protein, CDR3 DNA. The D gene is left open where the match is weak. Expanded clones are given a class, and other clones once, few, many or no size at all.

d_gene: TRBD1
abundance: NA
j_gene: TRBJ1-6
v_gene: TRBV27
CDR3aa: CASSPGQANSPLHF
CDR3nt: TGTGCCAGCAGCCCAGGACAGGCAAATTCACCCCTCCACTTT

d_gene: TRBD2
abundance: NA
j_gene: TRBJ2-1
v_gene: TRBV6-5
CDR3aa: CASRRLAGEYNEQFF
CDR3nt: TGTGCCAGCAGGCGACTAGCGGGAGAGTACAATGAGCAGTTCTTC

d_gene: NA
abundance: NA
j_gene: TRBJ1-3
v_gene: TRBV25-1
CDR3aa: CASRGEVGNTIYF
CDR3nt: TGTGCCAGCAGGGGGGAGGTTGGAAACACCATATATTTT

d_gene: NA
abundance: NA
j_gene: TRBJ2-1
v_gene: TRBV6-4
CDR3aa: CASSEGSANNEQFF
CDR3nt: TGTGCCAGCAGTGAGGGTAGCGCAAACAATGAGCAGTTCTTC

d_gene: NA
abundance: NA
j_gene: TRBJ1-5
v_gene: TRBV19
CDR3aa: CASSRRQDVVGSDQPQHF
CDR3nt: TGTGCCAGTAGCCGCAGACAGGATGTGGTCGGTTCGGATCAGCCCCAGCATTTT

d_gene: TRBD1
abundance: NA
j_gene: TRBJ2-7
v_gene: TRBV29-1
CDR3aa: CSAQGALPYEQYF
CDR3nt: TGCAGCGCCCAGGGGGCGCTGCCCTACGAGCAGTACTTC

d_gene: TRBD2
abundance: NA
j_gene: TRBJ2-2
v_gene: TRBV3-1/TRBV3-2
CDR3aa: CASGIAGGRSGELFF
CDR3nt: TGTGCCAGCGGCATAGCGGGAGGGCGGTCCGGGGAGCTGTTTTTT

d_gene: TRBD2
abundance: NA
j_gene: TRBJ2-5
v_gene: TRBV7-8
CDR3aa: CASSLGTSGRDETQYF
CDR3nt: TGTGCCAGCAGCCTGGGGACTAGCGGGAGGGATGAGACCCAGTACTTC

d_gene: TRBD2
abundance: NA
j_gene: TRBJ2-1
v_gene: TRBV4-3
CDR3aa: CASSRTSGGYNEQFF
CDR3nt: TGCGCCAGCAGCCGGACTAGCGGGGGCTACAATGAGCAGTTCTTC

d_gene: NA
abundance: NA
j_gene: TRBJ2-1
v_gene: TRBV7-2
CDR3aa: CASSPTSNEQFF
CDR3nt: TGTGCCAGCAGCCCTACTTCCAATGAGCAGTTCTTC

d_gene: NA
abundance: few
j_gene: TRBJ1-3
v_gene: TRBV7-9
CDR3aa: CASTPSGGNTIYF
CDR3nt: TGTGCCAGCACTCCCTCGGGGGGAAACACCATATATTTT

d_gene: NA
abundance: NA
j_gene: TRBJ2-5
v_gene: TRBV28
CDR3aa: CASSSGGVVTQYF
CDR3nt: TGTGCCAGCAGTTCAGGAGGGGTGGTGACCCAGTACTTC

d_gene: TRBD2
abundance: many
j_gene: TRBJ2-1
v_gene: TRBV5-6
CDR3aa: CASSGDSQGLAGGPNEQFF
CDR3nt: TGTGCCAGCAGCGGGGACAGTCAGGGACTAGCGGGAGGGCCGAATGAGCAGTTCTTC

d_gene: NA
abundance: NA
j_gene: TRBJ2-2
v_gene: TRBV21-1
CDR3aa: CASTFSGTATGELFF
CDR3nt: TGTGCCAGCACCTTTTCCGGGACAGCCACCGGGGAGCTGTTTTTT

d_gene: TRBD1
abundance: NA
j_gene: TRBJ2-3
v_gene: TRBV10-3
CDR3aa: CAISGSGTGGDTQYF
CDR3nt: TGTGCCATCAGTGGATCGGGGACAGGGGGAGATACGCAGTATTTT

d_gene: TRBD1
abundance: NA
j_gene: TRBJ2-7
v_gene: TRBV27
CDR3aa: CASSGFYTGAYEQYF
CDR3nt: TGTGCCAGCAGTGGTTTTTACACAGGGGCCTACGAGCAGTACTTC

d_gene: NA
abundance: NA
j_gene: TRBJ2-5
v_gene: TRBV10-1
CDR3aa: CASSESIADQETQYF
CDR3nt: TGCGCCAGCAGTGAGTCTATCGCAGACCAAGAGACCCAGTACTTC

d_gene: TRBD2
abundance: NA
j_gene: TRBJ2-7
v_gene: TRBV30
CDR3aa: CAWSPRTSGPYEQYF
CDR3nt: TGTGCCTGGAGTCCTCGGACTAGCGGCCCGTACGAGCAGTACTTC

d_gene: NA
abundance: NA
j_gene: TRBJ2-7
v_gene: TRBV29-1
CDR3aa: CSVDLGSSYEQYF
CDR3nt: TGCAGCGTTGACCTAGGGAGCTCCTACGAGCAGTACTTC

d_gene: TRBD1
abundance: NA
j_gene: TRBJ2-7
v_gene: TRBV9
CDR3aa: CASSNGQGSDEQYF
CDR3nt: TGTGCCAGCAGCAACGGACAGGGCTCTGACGAGCAGTACTTC

d_gene: TRBD2
abundance: NA
j_gene: TRBJ2-1
v_gene: TRBV5-1
CDR3aa: CASSFGTSGINEQFF
CDR3nt: TGCGCCAGCAGCTTCGGGACTAGCGGGATCAATGAGCAGTTCTTC

d_gene: TRBD1
abundance: NA
j_gene: TRBJ1-3
v_gene: TRBV5-8
CDR3aa: CASAERQGAGNTIYF
CDR3nt: TGTGCCAGCGCCGAGAGGCAGGGGGCTGGAAACACCATATATTTT

d_gene: TRBD2
abundance: few
j_gene: TRBJ2-1
v_gene: TRBV7-2
CDR3aa: CASSSQRSGRANEQFF
CDR3nt: TGTGCCAGCAGCTCCCAGAGGAGCGGGAGGGCCAATGAGCAGTTCTTC

d_gene: NA
abundance: NA
j_gene: TRBJ1-5
v_gene: TRBV19
CDR3aa: CASGKGGKLSNQPQHF
CDR3nt: TGTGCCAGTGGCAAGGGAGGAAAACTTAGCAATCAGCCCCAGCATTTT

d_gene: NA
abundance: NA
j_gene: TRBJ2-1
v_gene: TRBV19
CDR3aa: CASSSLSGDEQFF
CDR3nt: TGTGCCAGTAGTTCCCTATCGGGGGATGAGCAGTTCTTC

d_gene: NA
abundance: NA
j_gene: TRBJ1-6
v_gene: TRBV6-5
CDR3aa: CASRPGGSDSPLHF
CDR3nt: TGTGCCAGCAGACCGGGGGGATCGGATTCACCCCTCCACTTT

d_gene: TRBD2
abundance: NA
j_gene: TRBJ2-7
v_gene: TRBV5-8
CDR3aa: CASSFVRAGAGYEQYF
CDR3nt: TGTGCCAGCAGCTTTGTGAGAGCGGGAGCCGGCTACGAGCAGTACTTC

d_gene: NA
abundance: NA
j_gene: TRBJ2-1
v_gene: TRBV19
CDR3aa: CASSIDRGAYNEQFF
CDR3nt: TGTGCCAGTAGTATAGACAGGGGAGCCTACAATGAGCAGTTCTTC

d_gene: NA
abundance: once
j_gene: TRBJ2-1
v_gene: TRBV18
CDR3aa: CASSPPGLREQFF
CDR3nt: TGTGCCAGCTCACCACCGGGGCTACGTGAGCAGTTCTTC

d_gene: NA
abundance: NA
j_gene: TRBJ1-6
v_gene: TRBV5-4
CDR3aa: CASSLKGVYGNSPLHF
CDR3nt: TGTGCCAGCAGCTTGAAAGGGGTTTATGGTAATTCACCCCTCCACTTT

d_gene: NA
abundance: once
j_gene: TRBJ1-2
v_gene: TRBV28
CDR3aa: CASSPWTGSNYGYTF
CDR3nt: TGTGCCAGCAGTCCATGGACGGGGTCTAACTATGGCTACACCTTC

d_gene: NA
abundance: NA
j_gene: TRBJ1-1
v_gene: TRBV7-2
CDR3aa: CASSGQANTEAFF
CDR3nt: TGTGCCAGCAGCGGCCAGGCGAACACTGAAGCTTTCTTT

d_gene: NA
abundance: once
j_gene: TRBJ1-5
v_gene: TRBV27
CDR3aa: CANLRQKDQPQHF
CDR3nt: TGTGCCAACCTACGACAGAAAGACCAGCCCCAGCATTTT

d_gene: TRBD2
abundance: once
j_gene: TRBJ2-7
v_gene: TRBV19
CDR3aa: CASSLGTSGKHPYEQYF
CDR3nt: TGTGCCAGTAGCCTGGGGACTAGCGGGAAACACCCCTACGAGCAGTACTTC

d_gene: NA
abundance: NA
j_gene: TRBJ2-3
v_gene: TRBV19
CDR3aa: CASSRRDSPSTDTQYF
CDR3nt: TGTGCCAGTAGTCGCAGGGACTCCCCGAGTACAGATACGCAGTATTTT

d_gene: NA
abundance: NA
j_gene: TRBJ1-6
v_gene: TRBV4-1
CDR3aa: CASSQGDFSSPLHF
CDR3nt: TGCGCCAGCAGCCAGGGGGACTTTAGCTCACCCCTCCACTTT

d_gene: NA
abundance: NA
j_gene: TRBJ1-2
v_gene: TRBV7-9
CDR3aa: CASRSSGTRFGYGYTF
CDR3nt: TGTGCCAGCAGATCCTCCGGGACACGTTTTGGGTATGGCTACACCTTC

d_gene: TRBD1
abundance: NA
j_gene: TRBJ1-1
v_gene: TRBV6-6
CDR3aa: CASSKMTGAMNTEAFF
CDR3nt: TGTGCCAGCAGTAAGATGACAGGGGCTATGAACACTGAAGCTTTCTTT

d_gene: TRBD1
abundance: NA
j_gene: TRBJ2-2
v_gene: TRBV12-5
CDR3aa: CASGSGQGGTGELFF
CDR3nt: TGTGCTAGTGGTTCTGGACAGGGCGGCACCGGGGAGCTGTTTTTT

d_gene: TRBD2
abundance: NA
j_gene: TRBJ2-3
v_gene: TRBV12-5
CDR3aa: CASAFLAGGSDTQYF
CDR3nt: TGTGCTAGTGCCTTCCTAGCGGGAGGGTCAGATACGCAGTATTTT

d_gene: TRBD1
abundance: once
j_gene: TRBJ2-1
v_gene: TRBV7-2
CDR3aa: CASSPSQGAKQFF
CDR3nt: TGTGCCAGCAGCCCCTCCCAGGGGGCGAAGCAGTTCTTC

d_gene: TRBD1
abundance: once
j_gene: TRBJ1-1
v_gene: TRBV28
CDR3aa: CASSRGRGLTEAFF
CDR3nt: TGTGCCAGCAGCCGGGGCAGGGGGCTCACTGAAGCTTTCTTT

d_gene: TRBD1
abundance: NA
j_gene: TRBJ1-2
v_gene: TRBV5-1
CDR3aa: CASSLAQGVGYTF
CDR3nt: TGCGCCAGCAGCTTGGCGCAGGGGGTTGGCTACACCTTC

d_gene: TRBD1
abundance: NA
j_gene: TRBJ2-7
v_gene: TRBV24-1
CDR3aa: CATSDGGQTYEQYF
CDR3nt: TGTGCCACCAGTGATGGGGGACAGACCTACGAGCAGTACTTC

d_gene: TRBD2
abundance: NA
j_gene: TRBJ2-1
v_gene: TRBV7-9
CDR3aa: CASSLPTATSGRDNEQFF
CDR3nt: TGTGCCAGCAGCTTACCAACCGCCACTAGCGGGAGAGACAATGAGCAGTTCTTC

d_gene: NA
abundance: NA
j_gene: TRBJ2-2
v_gene: TRBV5-1
CDR3aa: CASSFRGTGELFF
CDR3nt: TGCGCCAGCAGCTTTCGGGGGACCGGGGAGCTGTTTTTT

d_gene: NA
abundance: NA
j_gene: TRBJ2-1
v_gene: TRBV27
CDR3aa: CASSLSGGSYNEQFF
CDR3nt: TGTGCCAGCAGTTTAAGCGGAGGCTCCTACAATGAGCAGTTCTTC

d_gene: TRBD2
abundance: NA
j_gene: TRBJ2-1
v_gene: TRBV7-7
CDR3aa: CASSPTSGIGEQFF
CDR3nt: TGTGCTAGCAGCCCCACTAGCGGGATAGGTGAGCAGTTCTTC

d_gene: NA
abundance: NA
j_gene: TRBJ2-7
v_gene: TRBV15
CDR3aa: CATSRDYWSKGRNEQYF
CDR3nt: TGTGCCACCAGCAGAGATTATTGGAGTAAGGGGCGGAACGAGCAGTACTTC

d_gene: NA
abundance: NA
j_gene: TRBJ2-1
v_gene: TRBV3-1/TRBV3-2
CDR3aa: CASSPRGERFYNEQFF
CDR3nt: TGTGCCAGCAGCCCCCGTGGGGAGCGGTTCTACAATGAGCAGTTCTTC

d_gene: NA
abundance: few
j_gene: TRBJ1-2
v_gene: TRBV12-5
CDR3aa: CASGLTRGGTGLYGYTF
CDR3nt: TGTGCTAGTGGTTTGACCCGCGGGGGTACAGGGCTCTATGGCTACACCTTC